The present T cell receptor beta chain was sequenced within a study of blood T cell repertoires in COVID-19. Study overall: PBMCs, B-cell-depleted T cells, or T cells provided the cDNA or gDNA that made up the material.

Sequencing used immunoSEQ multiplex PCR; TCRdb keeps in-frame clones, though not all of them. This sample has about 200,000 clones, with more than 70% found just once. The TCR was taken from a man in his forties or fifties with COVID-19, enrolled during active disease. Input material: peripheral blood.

The CDR3 sequence is CASRLAAPYEQYF. The DNA for the CDR3 is TGTGCCAGCCGACTAGCGGCCCCCTACGAGCAGTACTTC. V usage is TRBV27 and J usage is TRBJ2-7; 9 bases are a match to TRBD2. The J segment lost 2 bases and the V segment lost 8 bases, leaving 4 bases of the junction unmatched. CDR1 and CDR2 (germline): MNHEY, SMNVEV (reference sequence). The CDR3 is 13 amino acids.